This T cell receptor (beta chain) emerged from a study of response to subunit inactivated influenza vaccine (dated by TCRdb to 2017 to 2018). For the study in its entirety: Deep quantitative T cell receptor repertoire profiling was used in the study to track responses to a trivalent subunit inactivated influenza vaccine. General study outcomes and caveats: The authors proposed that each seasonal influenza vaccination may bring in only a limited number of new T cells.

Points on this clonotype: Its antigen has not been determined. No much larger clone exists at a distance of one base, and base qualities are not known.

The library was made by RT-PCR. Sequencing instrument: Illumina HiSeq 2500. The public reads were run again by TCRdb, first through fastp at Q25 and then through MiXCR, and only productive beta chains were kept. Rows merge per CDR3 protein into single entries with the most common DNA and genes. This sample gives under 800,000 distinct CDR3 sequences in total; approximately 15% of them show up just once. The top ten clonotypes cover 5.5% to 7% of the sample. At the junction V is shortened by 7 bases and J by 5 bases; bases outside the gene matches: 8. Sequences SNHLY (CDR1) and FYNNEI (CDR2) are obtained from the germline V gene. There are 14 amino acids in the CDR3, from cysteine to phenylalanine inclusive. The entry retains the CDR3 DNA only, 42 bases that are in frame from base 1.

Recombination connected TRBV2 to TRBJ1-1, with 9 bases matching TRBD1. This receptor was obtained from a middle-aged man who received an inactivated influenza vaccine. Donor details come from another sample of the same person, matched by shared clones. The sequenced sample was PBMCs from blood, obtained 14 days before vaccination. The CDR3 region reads CASIPGQGLTEAFF. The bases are TGTGCCAGCATTCCGGGACAGGGTTTAACTGAAGCTTTCTTT. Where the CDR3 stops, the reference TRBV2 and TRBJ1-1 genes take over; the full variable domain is EPEVTQTPSHQVTQMGQEVILRCVPISNHLYFYWYRQILGQKVEFLVSFYNNEISEKSEIFDDQFSVERPDGSNFTLKIRSTKLEDSAMYFCASIPGQGLTEAFFGQGTRLTVV.